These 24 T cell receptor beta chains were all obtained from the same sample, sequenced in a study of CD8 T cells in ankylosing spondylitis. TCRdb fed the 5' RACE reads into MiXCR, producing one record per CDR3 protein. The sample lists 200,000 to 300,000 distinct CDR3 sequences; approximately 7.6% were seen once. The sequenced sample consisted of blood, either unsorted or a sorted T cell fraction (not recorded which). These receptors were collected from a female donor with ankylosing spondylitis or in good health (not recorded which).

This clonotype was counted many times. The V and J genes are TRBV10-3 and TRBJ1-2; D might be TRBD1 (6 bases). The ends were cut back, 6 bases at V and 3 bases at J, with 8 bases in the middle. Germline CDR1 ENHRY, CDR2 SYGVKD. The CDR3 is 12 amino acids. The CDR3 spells CAIREGDYGYTF. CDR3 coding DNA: TGTGCCATCAGGGAGGGGGACTATGGCTACACCTTC.

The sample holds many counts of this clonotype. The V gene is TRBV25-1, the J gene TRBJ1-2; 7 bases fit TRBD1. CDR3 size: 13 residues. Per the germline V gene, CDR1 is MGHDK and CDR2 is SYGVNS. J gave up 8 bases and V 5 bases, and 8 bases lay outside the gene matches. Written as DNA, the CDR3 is TGTGCCAGCAGTCCCGACAGGGTCGGAGGCTACACCTTC. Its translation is CASSPDRVGGYTF.

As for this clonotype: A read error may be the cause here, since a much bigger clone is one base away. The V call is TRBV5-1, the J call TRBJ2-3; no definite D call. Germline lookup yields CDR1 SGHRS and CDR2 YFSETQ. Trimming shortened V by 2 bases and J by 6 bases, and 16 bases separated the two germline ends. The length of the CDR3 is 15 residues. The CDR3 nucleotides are TGCGCCAGCAGCTTAGGAACCGGTTCCCCGGATACGCAGTATTTT. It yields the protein CASSLGTGSPDTQYF.

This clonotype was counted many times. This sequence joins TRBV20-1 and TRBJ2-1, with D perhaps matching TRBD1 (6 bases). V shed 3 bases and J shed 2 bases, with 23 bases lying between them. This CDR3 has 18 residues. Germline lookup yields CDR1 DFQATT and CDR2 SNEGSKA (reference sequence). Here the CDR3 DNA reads TGCAGTGCTAGTATCAAGACAGGTGGCGGGCGTCCCTACAATGAGCAGTTCTTC. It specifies CSASIKTGGGRPYNEQFF.

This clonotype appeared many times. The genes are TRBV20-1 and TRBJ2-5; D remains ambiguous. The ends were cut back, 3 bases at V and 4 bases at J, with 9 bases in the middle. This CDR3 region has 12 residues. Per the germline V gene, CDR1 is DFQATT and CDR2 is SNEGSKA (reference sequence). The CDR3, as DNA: TGCAGTGCTAGTACAATGGGAGAGACCCAGTACTTC. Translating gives CSASTMGETQYF.

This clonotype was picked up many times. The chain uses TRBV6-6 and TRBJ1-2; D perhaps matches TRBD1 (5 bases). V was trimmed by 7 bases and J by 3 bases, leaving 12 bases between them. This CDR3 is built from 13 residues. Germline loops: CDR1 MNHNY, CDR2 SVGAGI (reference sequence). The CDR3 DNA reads TGTGCCAGCAAAAATCGGGGGGACTATGGCTACACCTTC. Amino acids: CASKNRGDYGYTF.

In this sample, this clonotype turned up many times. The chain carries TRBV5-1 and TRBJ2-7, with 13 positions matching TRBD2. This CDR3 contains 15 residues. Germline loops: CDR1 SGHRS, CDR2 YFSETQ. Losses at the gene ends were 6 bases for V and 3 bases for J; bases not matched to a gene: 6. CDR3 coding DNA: TGCGCCAGCACCCTTCGGACTAGCGGGGGCTACGAGCAGTACTTC. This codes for CASTLRTSGGYEQYF.

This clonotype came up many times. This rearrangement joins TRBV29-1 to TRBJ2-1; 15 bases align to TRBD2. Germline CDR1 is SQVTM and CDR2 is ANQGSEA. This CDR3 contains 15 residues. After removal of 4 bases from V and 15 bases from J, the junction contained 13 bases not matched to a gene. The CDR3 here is CSVGGRTSGRAVAFF. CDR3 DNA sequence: TGCAGCGTTGGGGGGAGGACTAGCGGGAGGGCCGTCGCGTTCTTC.

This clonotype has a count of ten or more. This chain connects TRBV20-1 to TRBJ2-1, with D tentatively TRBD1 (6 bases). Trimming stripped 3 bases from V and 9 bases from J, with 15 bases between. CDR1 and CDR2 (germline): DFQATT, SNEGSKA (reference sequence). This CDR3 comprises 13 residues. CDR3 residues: CSARPAMGAEQFF. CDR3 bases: TGCAGTGCTAGGCCTGCAATGGGGGCTGAGCAGTTCTTC.

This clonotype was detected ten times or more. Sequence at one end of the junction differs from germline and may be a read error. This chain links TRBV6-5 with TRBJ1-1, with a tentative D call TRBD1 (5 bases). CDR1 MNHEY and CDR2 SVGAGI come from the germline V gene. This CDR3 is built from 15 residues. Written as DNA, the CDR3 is TGTGCCAGCAGCTACTTGGGGGATGCGAACACTGAAGCTTTCTTT. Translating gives CASSYLGDANTEAFF.

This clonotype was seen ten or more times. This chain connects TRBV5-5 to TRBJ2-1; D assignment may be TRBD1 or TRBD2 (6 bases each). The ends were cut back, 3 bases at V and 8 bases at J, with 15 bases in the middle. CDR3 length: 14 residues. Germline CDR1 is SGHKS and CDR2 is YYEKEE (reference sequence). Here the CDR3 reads CASSWGQGGDEQFF. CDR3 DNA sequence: TGTGCCAGCAGCTGGGGGCAGGGCGGGGATGAGCAGTTCTTC.

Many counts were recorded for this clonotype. CDR3 in amino acids: CASSFSPSTDTQYF. DNA of the CDR3: TGTGCCAGCAGCTTCAGCCCTAGCACAGATACGCAGTATTTT. The V call is TRBV5-4, the J call TRBJ2-3; D gene uncertain. This CDR3 has 14 amino acids. Germline V gene lookup returns CDR1 SGHNT and CDR2 YYREEE (reference sequence). Trimming stripped 2 bases from V and 0 bases from J, with 7 bases between.

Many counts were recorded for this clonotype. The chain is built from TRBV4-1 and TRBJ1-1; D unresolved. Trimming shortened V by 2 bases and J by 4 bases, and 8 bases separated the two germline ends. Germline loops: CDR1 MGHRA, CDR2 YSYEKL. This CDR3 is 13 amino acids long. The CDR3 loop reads CASSQQARTEAFF. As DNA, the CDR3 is TGCGCCAGCAGCCAACAAGCCCGCACTGAAGCTTTCTTT.

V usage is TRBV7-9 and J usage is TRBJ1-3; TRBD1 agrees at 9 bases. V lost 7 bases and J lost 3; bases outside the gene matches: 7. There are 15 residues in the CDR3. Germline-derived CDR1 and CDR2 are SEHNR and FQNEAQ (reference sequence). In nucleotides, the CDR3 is TGTGCCAGCAACTCGGGACAGGGCTTTGGAAACACCATATATTTT. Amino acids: CASNSGQGFGNTIYF.

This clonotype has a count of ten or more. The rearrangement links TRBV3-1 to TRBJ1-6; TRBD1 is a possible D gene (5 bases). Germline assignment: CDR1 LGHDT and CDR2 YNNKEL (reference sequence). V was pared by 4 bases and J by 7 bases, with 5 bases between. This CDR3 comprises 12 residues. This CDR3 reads CASSPGNSPLHF. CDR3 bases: TGTGCCAGCAGCCCAGGGAATTCACCCCTCCACTTT.

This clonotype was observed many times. CDR3 loop: CASKIDRWGKRDRSETQYF. Written as DNA, the CDR3 is TGTGCCAGCAAGATCGATCGCTGGGGAAAGCGGGACCGGAGTGAGACCCAGTACTTC. V gene TRBV7-8 combines with J gene TRBJ2-5, with 7 bases aligning to TRBD2. Trimming cost V 7 bases and J 5 bases; bases outside gene matches: 25. CDR3 length: 19 amino acids. CDR1 and CDR2 from the germline V gene are SGHVS and FQNEAQ.

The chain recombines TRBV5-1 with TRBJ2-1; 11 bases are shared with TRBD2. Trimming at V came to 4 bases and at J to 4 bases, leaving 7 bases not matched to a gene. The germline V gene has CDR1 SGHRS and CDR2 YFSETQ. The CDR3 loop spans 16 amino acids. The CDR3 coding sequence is TGCGCCAGCAGCGCAATACTAGCGGGAGCATACAATGAGCAGTTCTTC. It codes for CASSAILAGAYNEQFF.

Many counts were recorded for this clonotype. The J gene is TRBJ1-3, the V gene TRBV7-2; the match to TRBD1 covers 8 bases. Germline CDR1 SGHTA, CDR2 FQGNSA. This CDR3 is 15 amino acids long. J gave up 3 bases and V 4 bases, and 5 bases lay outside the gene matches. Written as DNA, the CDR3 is TGTGCCAGCAGCTCAGGGGGCGCGGGTGGAAACACCATATATTTT. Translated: CASSSGGAGGNTIYF.

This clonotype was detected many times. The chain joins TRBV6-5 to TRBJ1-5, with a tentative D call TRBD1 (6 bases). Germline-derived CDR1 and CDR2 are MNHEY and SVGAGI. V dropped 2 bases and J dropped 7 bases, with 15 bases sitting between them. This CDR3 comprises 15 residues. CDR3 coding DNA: TGTGCCAGCAGTTACGGGCAGGGGATGGGGCAGCCCCAGCATTTT. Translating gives CASSYGQGMGQPQHF.

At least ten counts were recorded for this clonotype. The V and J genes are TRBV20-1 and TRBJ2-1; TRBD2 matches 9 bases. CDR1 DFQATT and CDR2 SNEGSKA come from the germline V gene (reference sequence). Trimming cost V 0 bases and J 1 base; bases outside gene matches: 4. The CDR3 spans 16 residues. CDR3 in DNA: TGCAGTGCTAGAGAGCGAGCGGGAGGTTCCTACAATGAGCAGTTCTTC. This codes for CSARERAGGSYNEQFF.

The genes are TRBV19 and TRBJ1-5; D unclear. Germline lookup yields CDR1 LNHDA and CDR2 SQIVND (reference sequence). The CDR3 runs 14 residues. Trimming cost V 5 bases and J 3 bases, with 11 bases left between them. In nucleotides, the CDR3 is TGTGCCAGTAGTTACCTGGGAGCCAATCAGCCCCAGCATTTT. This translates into CASSYLGANQPQHF.

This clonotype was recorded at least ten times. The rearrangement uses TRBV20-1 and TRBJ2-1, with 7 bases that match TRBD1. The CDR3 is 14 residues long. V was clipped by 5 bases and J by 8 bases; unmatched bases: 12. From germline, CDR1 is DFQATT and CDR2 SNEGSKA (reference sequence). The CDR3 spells CSALTGTVYDEQFF. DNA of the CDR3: TGCAGTGCTCTAACCGGGACAGTATACGATGAGCAGTTCTTC.

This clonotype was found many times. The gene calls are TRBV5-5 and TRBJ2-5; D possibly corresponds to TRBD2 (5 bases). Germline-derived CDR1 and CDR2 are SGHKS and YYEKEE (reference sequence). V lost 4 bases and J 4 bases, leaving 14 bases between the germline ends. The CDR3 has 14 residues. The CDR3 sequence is CASSPTGERETQYF. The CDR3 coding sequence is TGTGCCAGCAGCCCTACCGGGGAACGAGAGACCCAGTACTTC.

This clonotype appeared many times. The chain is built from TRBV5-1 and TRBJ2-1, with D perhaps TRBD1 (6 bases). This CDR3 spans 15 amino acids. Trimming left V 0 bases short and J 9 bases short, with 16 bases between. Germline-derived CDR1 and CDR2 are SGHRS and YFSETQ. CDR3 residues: CASSLDRAALSEQFF. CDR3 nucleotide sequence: TGCGCCAGCAGCTTGGACAGGGCGGCGTTAAGTGAGCAGTTCTTC.